Presented here are 8 T cell receptor beta chains from one specimen sequenced in a study of blood T cell repertoires in COVID-19 (dated by TCRdb to 2020 to 2021). The method behind the library was the immunoSEQ multiplex PCR assay. TCRdb stores this immuneACCESS table with in-frame sequences only. Part of the clones is absent; in the studies checked, under half of the shortfall reflects unresolved V genes, and no reason is known for the rest. The sample profile shows approximately 230,000 clones; about 91% of them were found once. Of the sample, 6.3% falls within the top ten clones. What was sequenced was peripheral blood. Receptor source: a woman aged 25 to 39 with COVID-19, enrolled during active disease.

The chain joins TRBV30 to TRBJ2-3; TRBD2 aligns across 9 bases. The CDR3 length is 13 residues. CDR1 is GTSNPN and CDR2 is SVGIG in the germline V gene (reference sequence). J lost 6 bases, V lost 3 bases, and 4 bases had no gene match. CDR3 loop: CAWRRREGDTQYF. The CDR3 nucleotides read TGTGCCTGGAGACGGCGGGAGGGCGATACGCAGTATTTT.

The table lists this clone with a count of one. The chain's CDR3 is CASSEKGQGAGEQYF. The CDR3 bases are TGTGCCAGCAGTGAAAAGGGACAGGGGGCGGGAGAGCAGTACTTC. The gene calls are TRBV28 and TRBJ2-7, with 12 bases matching TRBD1. This CDR3 contains 15 residues. Germline V CDR1 and CDR2: MDHEN, SYDVKM. Losses at the gene ends were 5 bases for V and 7 bases for J; bases not matched to a gene: 9. Full variable domain (missing parts from reference TRBV28 and TRBJ2-7): DVKVTQSSRYLVKRTGEKVFLECVQDMDHENMFWYRQDPGLGLRLIYFSYDVKMKEKGDIPEGYSVSREKKERFSLILESASTNQTSMYLCASSEKGQGAGEQYFGPGTRLTVT.

CDR3 sequence: CASSESRALGNTEAFF. CDR3 nucleotide sequence: TGCGCCAGCAGTGAGTCGAGGGCCTTGGGAAACACTGAAGCTTTCTTT. This chain links TRBV10-1 with TRBJ1-1; the D is unclear. Germline V CDR1 and CDR2: WNHNN, SYGVQD (reference sequence). With 0 bases removed from V and 2 bases from J, the gap between germline ends came to 13 bases. This CDR3 is built from 16 residues.

This chain's CDR3 is CASSLVKTGGIASDYYNEQFF. The CDR3 DNA reads TGCGCCAGCAGCTTGGTTAAGACAGGGGGGATCGCTAGCGACTACTACAATGAGCAGTTCTTC. The chain links TRBV5-1 to TRBJ2-1; TRBD1 matches at 9 bases. This CDR3 has 21 residues. CDR1 is SGHRS, CDR2 YFSETQ, per germline. V trimming: 0 bases; J trimming: 3 bases; junction bases outside the gene matches: 19.

The V gene is TRBV29-1, the J gene TRBJ2-3; possibly TRBD1 for D (5 bases). CDR1 and CDR2 from the germline V gene are SQVTM and ANQGSEA. Trimming cost V 1 base and J 0 bases, with 11 bases left between them. There are 15 residues in the CDR3. The CDR3 region is CSVEGAPGSTDTQYF. The CDR3 bases are TGCAGCGTTGAAGGGGCGCCAGGGAGCACAGATACGCAGTATTTT.

The chain employs TRBV19 and TRBJ2-3; 14 bases are a match to TRBD2. The CDR3 is made up of 18 amino acids. With V trimmed by 2 bases and J by 6 bases, 10 bases remained unmatched. Germline V gene lookup returns CDR1 LNHDA and CDR2 SQIVND (reference sequence). CDR3 protein: CASSITGGLAGDRDTQYF. CDR3 nucleotide sequence: TGTGCCAGTAGTATAACCGGGGGACTAGCGGGGGACAGGGATACGCAGTATTTT.

The rearrangement joins TRBV5-1 to TRBJ1-1, with a weak D call TRBD1 (5 bases). This CDR3 has 16 residues. Germline CDR1 is SGHRS and CDR2 is YFSETQ. The germline V and J ends were trimmed by 3 bases and 0 bases, with 15 bases remaining between them. CDR3 sequence: CASSSDSYLMNTEAFF. DNA for the CDR3: TGCGCCAGCAGCTCCGACAGTTACCTCATGAACACTGAAGCTTTCTTT.

This chain uses TRBV4-1 with TRBJ2-1, with 8 bases fitting TRBD2. This CDR3 spans 16 amino acids. The J segment lost 4 bases and the V segment lost 2 bases, leaving 7 bases of the junction unmatched. Germline CDR1 reads MGHRA; CDR2 reads YSYEKL. The DNA for the CDR3 is TGCGCCAGCAGCCAAAAGGGCCGGGGGGGGTACAATGAGCAGTTCTTC. Encoded protein: CASSQKGRGGYNEQFF.